The present T cell receptor (beta chain) was sequenced within a study of molecular identifiers for immune sequencing clone quantification. Study-wide findings and caveats: Over 98% of CMV-specific effector molecules, but under 1% of naive ones, were in clones above 20 copies.

MiXCR, applied by TCRdb to the PCR reads, yields one record per CDR3 protein. This table holds approximately 550,000 distinct CDR3 sequences, over 20% found once. Worth noting for this clonotype: Its antigen is unknown.

Sequenced input: naive CD8+ T cells from blood, with Jurkat cell RNA spiked in. Subset denoted: FACS-sorted CD8+CD4-CCR7+CD45RA+ naive T cells. This clonotype originated in a human donor in good health. Some libraries in this study had Jurkat cell RNA spiked in.

The CDR3 coding sequence is TGTGCCAGCAGCCCGCCGACAGATTCTAATTCACCCCTCCACTTT. Residues: CASSPPTDSNSPLHF. V gene TRBV7-9 combines with J gene TRBJ1-6; perhaps TRBD1 as D (5 bases). The germline V gene encodes CDR1 SEHNR and CDR2 FQNEAQ (reference sequence). This CDR3 spans 15 amino acids. Trimming shortened V by 5 bases and J by 6 bases, and 14 bases separated the two germline ends. The full variable domain, completed using reference TRBV7-9 and TRBJ1-6, is DTGVSQNPRHKITKRGQNVTFRCDPISEHNRLYWYRQTLGQGPEFLTYFQNEAQLEKSRLLSDRFSAERPKGSFSTLEIQRTEQGDSAMYLCASSPPTDSNSPLHFGNGTRLTVT.